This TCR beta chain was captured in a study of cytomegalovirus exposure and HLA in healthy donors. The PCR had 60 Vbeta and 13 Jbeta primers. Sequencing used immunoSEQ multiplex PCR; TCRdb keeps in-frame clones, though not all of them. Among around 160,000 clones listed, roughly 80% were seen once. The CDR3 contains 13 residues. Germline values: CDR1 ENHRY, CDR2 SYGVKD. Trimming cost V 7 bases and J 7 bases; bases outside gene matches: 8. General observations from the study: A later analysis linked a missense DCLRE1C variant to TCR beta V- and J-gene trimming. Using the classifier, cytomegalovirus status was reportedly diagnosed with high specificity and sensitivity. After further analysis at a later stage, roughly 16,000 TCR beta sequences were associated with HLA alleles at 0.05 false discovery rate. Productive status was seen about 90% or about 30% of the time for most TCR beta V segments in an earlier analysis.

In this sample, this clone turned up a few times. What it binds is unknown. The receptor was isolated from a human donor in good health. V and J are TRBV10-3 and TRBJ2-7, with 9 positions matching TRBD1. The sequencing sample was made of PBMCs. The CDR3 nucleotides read TGTGCCATCACCAGGGACAGGGTCGGGGAGCAGTACTTC. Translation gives CAITRDRVGEQYF.